This T cell receptor (beta chain) derives from a study of T cells in Graves' hyperthyroidism and ophthalmopathy. RNA transcripts gave rise to amplified TCR beta CDR3 regions. HTBI primers were employed in a first-round RT-PCR of the TCR CDR3. TCRdb re-called the multiplex PCR reads with MiXCR, one entry per CDR3 protein. The table lists about 350,000 distinct CDR3 sequences, roughly 15% of them singletons. The PBMCs had their origin in 10 ml of fresh peripheral blood. Trimming took 5 bases from V and 0 from J, leaving 14 bases between them. The CDR3 spans 16 residues. Germline assignment: CDR1 SNHLY and CDR2 FYNNEI.

The receptor's source is a woman in her twenties or thirties with Graves' hyperthyroidism that later progressed to Graves' ophthalmopathy. This chain connects TRBV2 to TRBJ1-5; D is perhaps TRBD1 (5 bases). Sequenced input: blood. CDR3 bases: TGTGCCAGCAGTTCCGGGGGGGGGTATAGCAATCAGCCCCAGCATTTT. Translation: CASSSGGGYSNQPQHF. The full variable domain, in which reference TRBV2 and TRBJ1-5 provide the parts outside the CDR3, is EPEVTQTPSHQVTQMGQEVILRCVPISNHLYFYWYRQILGQKVEFLVSFYNNEISEKSEIFDDQFSVERPDGSNFTLKIRSTKLEDSAMYFCASSSGGGYSNQPQHFGDGTRLSIL.